The following is a T cell receptor (beta chain) sequence with its context. There is no known antigen for this receptor. Base qualities are not provided; no much larger clone lies one nucleotide away. The data originate from a study of shared clonotypes between healthy human individuals (dated by TCRdb to 2019 to 2021). As for the study more broadly: The cohort included three men and a couple of women between 18 and 49 years of age. For each donor, CD4 naive and CD4 memory were each run on three plates, CD8 naive on two plates, and CD8 memory on one plate. To estimate repertoire size and how much clonotype sharing occurs between individuals, the study deeply sequenced the blood TCR repertoires of about 5 healthy adults. To increase sequencing depth and limit assay-specific biases, TCR repertoire library preparation and sequencing were carried out by different laboratories using diverse techniques. Per donor, leukapheresis produced somewhere between about 0.9 and 9.5 billion PBMCs.

TCR CDR3 regions were amplified from genomic DNA by multiplex PCR using the deep immunoSEQ assay. Extracted genomic DNA from each cell subset was spread evenly across all wells of several immunoSEQ 96-well plates, with each plate serving as a replicate. For sorted subsets, each replicate PCR was loaded with about 200 ng genomic DNA, equivalent to 25,000 to 35,000 T cell genomes. Purified libraries were measured with a Qubit 3.0 fluorometer, size-checked on a Bioanalyzer 2100, and measured again with the KAPA Library Quantification kit. Every immunoSEQ 96-well plate was sequenced on a separate single-read 150-cycle Illumina NextSeq 550 flow cell. Regarding the original processing steps: Because the immunoSEQ output held only junctional sequences and lacked quality scores, the filtering could not match the filtering applied to full-length reads. Sequences were annotated with PyIR, a Python wrapper for IgBLAST v1.9, using IMGT germline references to assign V/J genes and CDR3. Reads with weak V/J assignments (E-value above 1e-6), missing CDR3, stop codons, out-of-frame junctions, or ambiguous translated residues were removed. V3J clonotypes were defined as sequences sharing an identical inferred V gene, J gene, and CDR3 amino acid sequence. To compute the percentage overlap between repertoires, the number of shared unique clonotypes was divided by the size of the smaller repertoire. Richness of each repertoire was evaluated using RTK rarefaction, the Chao1 estimator, and Recon v2.1 estimates of unobserved clonotypes. For all TCRbeta clonotypes obtained by the gDNA method from four donors, generation probabilities were computed with OLGA. TCRdb carries this immuneACCESS record with in-frame sequences only. Its versions omit some clonotypes, under half of them owing to an unresolved V gene in the studies checked, with the rest unexplained. V, J and clone size are those of that table, while D and trimming were read from the DNA. Here the sample has roughly 500,000 clones; about 96% occur a single time. Under 0.065% of the sample lies in the top ten.

General findings and caveats noted by the study authors: Incomplete sequencing was indicated by rarefaction of sorted-subset datasets, despite the large sequencing depth. Approximately 5% of naive CD4, around 3.6% of naive CD8, about 2.5% of memory CD4, and approximately 0.4% of memory CD8 clonotypes were shared across four donors. Because the study included a small number of donors, the genetic and exposure-history diversity represented was limited. Pairwise subsampling indicated that sequencing depth was expected to affect the degree of clonotype sharing among donors. Naive subsets generally had larger estimated clonotype richness than memory subsets did. Compared with non-shared clonotypes, clonotypes shared by all four sorted-subset donors had higher generation probabilities. Sampling was restricted to blood, and TCR repertoires in tissues likely differ from the TCR repertoires found in blood.

The CDR3 measures 16 amino acids from cysteine to phenylalanine. Only the CDR3 portion is preserved as DNA: 48 bases, with reading frame beginning at the first base. CDR1 and CDR2 are drawn from the germline V gene: LGHNA, YNFKEQ. V gives up 1 base and J gives up 0 bases, and the segment between their germline ends measures 12 bases. Donors were healthy HIV-negative adults with no recently reported acute infections or vaccinations. Every donor was a Caucasian adult residing in Nashville, Tennessee, USA. CD4+ T cells were enriched by magnetic negative selection; naive cells were then positively selected on CD45RA, and the negative fraction formed the memory subset. Blood was collected by leukapheresis, and PBMCs were isolated by Ficoll-Histopaque density gradient centrifugation and then cryopreserved in liquid nitrogen vapor phase. Analytical flow cytometry was used to check the purity and quantity of each magnetically sorted T cell population. Genomic DNA was isolated from each sorted fraction and quantified by UV absorbance on a Nanodrop 2000c.

The receptor chain draws on TRBV4-2 and TRBJ1-2; possibly the D gene is TRBD1, per 5 matching bases. The sample taken for sequencing was naive CD4+ T cells sorted from blood. The cell subset or site label, read with the paper, signifies: CD45RA+ positively selected. The clonotype comes from a woman under 40 in good health. Here is the DNA: TGTGCCAGCAGCCAAGGCCAGGGAATTGCTAACTATGGCTACACCTTC. This yields the protein CASSQGQGIANYGYTF.